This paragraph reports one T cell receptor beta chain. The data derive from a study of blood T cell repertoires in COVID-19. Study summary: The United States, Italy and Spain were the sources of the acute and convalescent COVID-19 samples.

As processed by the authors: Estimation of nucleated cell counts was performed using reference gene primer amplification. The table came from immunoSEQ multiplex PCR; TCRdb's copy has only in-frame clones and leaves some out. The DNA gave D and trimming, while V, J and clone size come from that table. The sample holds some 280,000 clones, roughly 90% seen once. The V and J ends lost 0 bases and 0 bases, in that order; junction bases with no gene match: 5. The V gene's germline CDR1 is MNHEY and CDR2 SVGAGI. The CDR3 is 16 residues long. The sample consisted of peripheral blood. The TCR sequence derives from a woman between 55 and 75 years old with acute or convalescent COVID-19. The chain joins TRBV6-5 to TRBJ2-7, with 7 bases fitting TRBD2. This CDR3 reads CASSYSRVAGSYEQYF. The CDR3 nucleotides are TGTGCCAGCAGTTACTCGAGGGTAGCGGGCTCCTACGAGCAGTACTTC.